This entry lists 17 T cell receptor beta chains sequenced from one sample in a study of T cells in Graves' hyperthyroidism and ophthalmopathy (dated by TCRdb to between 2018 and 2021). The method was multiplex PCR. TCRdb lists the instrument as Illumina HiSeq 2000. The TCR beta CDR3 regions were amplified from RNA transcripts. A first-round RT-PCR of the TCR CDR3 used the HTBI primer set with the Qiagen OneStep RT-PCR kit. Using fastp trimming at Q25 and MiXCR clonotype assembly, TCRdb reanalyzed the public sequencing data and kept in-frame beta chains. Every entry covers one CDR3 protein and lists the most common genes and DNA from its rows. The sample yields about 500,000 distinct CDR3 sequences; about an eighth were counted once. The ten largest clones add up to less than 20% of the sample. Material for sequencing was blood. Receptors originate from a woman between 18 and 30 years old with Graves' hyperthyroidism.

A few counts support this clonotype. The gene calls are TRBV12-3 or TRBV12-4 and TRBJ2-1; D possibly corresponds to TRBD2 (5 bases). Trimming removed 5 bases from V and 3 bases from J, with 17 bases in between. This CDR3 has 16 amino acids. This chain's CDR3 is CASSTPEAGLYNEQFF. The CDR3 region has the DNA TGTGCCAGCAGTACCCCAGAGGCGGGCCTCTACAATGAGCAGTTCTTC.

DNA for the CDR3: TGTGCCACCGGGACGCCGGAGTTCTACGAGCAGTACGTC. Encoded protein: CATGTPEFYEQYV. The rearrangement uses TRBV24-1 and TRBJ2-7; tentatively, D is TRBD1 or TRBD2 (5 bases each). In germline, CDR1 is KGHDR, CDR2 SFDVKD. The CDR3 runs 13 residues. Trimming took off 9 bases at V and 3 bases at J, with 14 bases between the two ends.

This clonotype was recorded a few times. The rearrangement links TRBV2 to TRBJ1-5, with a tentative D call TRBD1 (6 bases). Germline-derived CDR1 and CDR2 are SNHLY and FYNNEI. The CDR3 contains 17 residues. The germline V and J ends were trimmed by 1 base and 4 bases, with 17 bases remaining between them. For the CDR3, the DNA is TGTGCCAGCAGTGAAGTGGCAGGGGCCGGGCAAAATCAGCCCCAGCATTTT. Translated: CASSEVAGAGQNQPQHF. Full variable domain (remainder filled in from reference TRBV2 and TRBJ1-5): EPEVTQTPSHQVTQMGQEVILRCVPISNHLYFYWYRQILGQKVEFLVSFYNNEISEKSEIFDDQFSVERPDGSNFTLKIRSTKLEDSAMYFCASSEVAGAGQNQPQHFGDGTRLSIL.

The rearrangement uses TRBV7-3 and TRBJ1-1, with no clear D. This CDR3 region has 13 residues. V shed 5 bases and J shed 10 bases, with 17 bases lying between them. Germline CDR1 reads SGHTA; CDR2 reads FQGTGA. The CDR3 nucleotides are TGTGCCAGCAGCCTCAAGGGCGGCAGTACAGCTTTCTTT. Residues: CASSLKGGSTAFF.

This clonotype was counted at least ten times. The rearrangement uses TRBV20-1 and TRBJ2-1, with 11 nucleotides matching TRBD2. Germline V gene data show CDR1 as DFQATT and CDR2 as SNEGSKA (reference sequence). The CDR3 sequence is 15 residues long. Unmatched junction bases numbered 8, after V lost 2 bases and J lost 8 bases. CDR3 residues: CSARPLAGGGDEQFF. Written as DNA, the CDR3 is TGCAGTGCTAGACCTCTAGCGGGAGGAGGGGATGAGCAGTTCTTC.

This chain joins TRBV20-1 and TRBJ2-7; 7 nucleotides line up with TRBD1. V shed 6 bases and J 3 bases; nucleotides not matched to a gene: 14. The CDR3 has 15 amino acids. Germline-derived CDR1 and CDR2 are DFQATT and SNEGSKA (reference sequence). CDR3 sequence reads: CSAERPGQTNYEQYF. DNA for the CDR3: TGCAGTGCCGAAAGGCCGGGACAGACAAACTACGAGCAGTACTTC.

This clonotype was found many times. The gene calls are TRBV6-2 or TRBV6-3 and TRBJ2-1, with 8 bases matching TRBD2. The length of the CDR3 is 16 residues. The V gene's germline CDR1 is MNHEY and CDR2 SVGEGT. V dropped 6 bases and J dropped 9; count of bases not matched to a gene: 16. The CDR3 sequence: CASSPGGGRTEGEQFF. CDR3 bases: TGTGCCAGCAGCCCCGGGGGCGGGAGGACCGAGGGTGAGCAGTTCTTC.

There are a few counts of this clonotype. This chain connects TRBV9 to TRBJ2-7; TRBD2 aligns across 8 bases. Germline assignment: CDR1 SGDLS and CDR2 YYNGEE. V lost 0 bases and J lost 6; bases outside the gene matches: 11. The CDR3 totals 16 residues. The CDR3 region has the DNA TGTGCCAGCAGCGTAGAGGGGACTAGAGATTTTGCCGAGCAGTACGTC. Protein: CASSVEGTRDFAEQYV.

In this sample, this clonotype turned up many times. V is TRBV9 and J is TRBJ2-2, with 8 positions matching TRBD2. The V gene end was trimmed by 4 bases and the J gene end by 6 bases; junction bases not matched to a gene: 8. Germline loops: CDR1 SGDLS, CDR2 YYNGEE. This CDR3 comprises 15 residues. CDR3 in DNA: TGTGCCAGCAGCCCTCCCGCCGGGGGGGCCGGGGAGCTGTTTTTT. Amino acid sequence: CASSPPAGGAGELFF.

Regarding this clonotype: A much bigger clone sits one base away, suggesting this may be a read error. Since the CDR3 does not end with the conserved phenylalanine or tryptophan, this likely comes from a read error. CDR3 DNA sequence: TGTGCCAGCAGCAGGGACACGAACACTGAAGCTTTCATT. Translation gives CASSRDTNTEAFI. The chain employs TRBV9 and TRBJ1-1, with D perhaps TRBD1 (6 bases). The CDR3 runs 13 residues. V was trimmed by 4 bases and J by 1 base, leaving 8 bases between them. CDR1 and CDR2 from the germline V gene are SGDLS and YYNGEE.

In regard to this clonotype: Germline and junction disagree at one end, which may indicate a read error. The chain combines TRBV7-9 with TRBJ2-7; TRBD2 aligns across 9 bases. CDR3 size: 17 residues. Per the germline V gene, CDR1 is SEHNR and CDR2 is FQNEAQ (reference sequence). The CDR3 DNA reads TGTGCTAGCAGCTTAGCGGGGGCAGGTCGAATAGACTACGATCAGTACTTC. Translation gives CASSLAGAGRIDYDQYF.

This clonotype came up many times. The V and J genes are TRBV6-5 and TRBJ2-7; possible D gene TRBD2, 6 bases. The germline V and J ends were trimmed by 0 bases and 6 bases, with 6 bases remaining between them. CDR3 size: 12 residues. Germline CDR1 reads MNHEY; CDR2 reads SVGAGI. CDR3 in amino acids: CASSYSRGEQYF. The CDR3 bases are TGTGCCAGCAGTTACTCGCGGGGCGAGCAGTACTTC.

This clonotype was counted a few times. V gene TRBV20-1 combines with J gene TRBJ2-1; 11 bases align to TRBD2. Germline CDR1 is DFQATT and CDR2 is SNEGSKA (reference sequence). The length of the CDR3 is 14 residues. J was trimmed by 7 bases and V by 1 base; bases with no gene match: 3. CDR3 region: CSARGGLADNEQFF. CDR3 bases: TGCAGTGCTAGAGGGGGACTAGCGGATAATGAGCAGTTCTTC.

The sample holds one count of this clonotype. The chain has TRBV5-1 and TRBJ2-2; a weak D match, TRBD2 (5 bases). With 5 bases removed from V and 0 bases from J, the gap between germline ends came to 14 bases. CDR1 is SGHRS and CDR2 is YFSETQ in the germline V gene. This CDR3 spans 16 amino acids. The chain's CDR3 is CASRVRNSANTGELFF. The CDR3, as DNA: TGCGCCAGCAGGGTTAGGAATAGCGCGAACACCGGGGAGCTGTTTTTT.

This clonotype was picked up a small number of times. An end of the junction does not agree with germline; a read error may underlie this. V is TRBV29-1 and J is TRBJ2-1; the match to TRBD2 covers 7 bases. Germline CDR1 is SQVTM and CDR2 is ANQGSEA. The CDR3 length is 14 residues. CDR3 bases: TGCAGCCTTGACCCTAGCGGAGCTTACAATGAGCAGTTCTTC. Translating it yields CSLDPSGAYNEQFF.

In this sample, this clonotype turned up many times. V is TRBV30 and J is TRBJ1-1; D ambiguous. Germline V gives CDR1 GTSNPN, CDR2 SVGIG (reference sequence). CDR3 length: 11 amino acids. Trimming pared 2 bases from V and 4 bases from J, leaving 5 bases between. The CDR3 DNA sequence: TGTGCCTGGAGTAGGAGCACTGAAGCTTTCTTT. Translated: CAWSRSTEAFF.

Many counts were recorded for this clonotype. V gene TRBV7-9 combines with J gene TRBJ2-2, with 13 bases identical to TRBD2. CDR1 and CDR2 from the germline V gene are SEHNR and FQNEAQ (reference sequence). The CDR3 length is 16 residues. With 4 bases clipped from V and 6 bases from J, the junction kept 5 bases outside the gene matches. The chain's CDR3 is CASSSGLAGSSGELFF. In DNA, the CDR3 is TGTGCCAGCAGCTCGGGACTAGCGGGATCGTCCGGGGAGCTGTTTTTT.